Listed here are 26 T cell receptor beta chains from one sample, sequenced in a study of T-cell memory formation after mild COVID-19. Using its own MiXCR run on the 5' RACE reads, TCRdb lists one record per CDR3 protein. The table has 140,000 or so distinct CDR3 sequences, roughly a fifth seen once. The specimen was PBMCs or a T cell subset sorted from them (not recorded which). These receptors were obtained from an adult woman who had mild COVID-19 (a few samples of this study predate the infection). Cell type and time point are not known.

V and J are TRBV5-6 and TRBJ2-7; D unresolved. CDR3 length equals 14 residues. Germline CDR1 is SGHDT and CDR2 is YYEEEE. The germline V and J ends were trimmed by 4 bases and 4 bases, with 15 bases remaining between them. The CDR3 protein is CASSRTDYRYEQYF. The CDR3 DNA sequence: TGTGCCAGCAGCCGGACGGATTATCGATACGAGCAGTACTTC.

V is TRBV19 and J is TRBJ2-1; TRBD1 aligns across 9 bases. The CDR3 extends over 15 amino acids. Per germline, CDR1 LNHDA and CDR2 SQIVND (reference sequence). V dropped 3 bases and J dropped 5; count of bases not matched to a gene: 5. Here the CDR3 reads CASSIYGTGNNEQFF. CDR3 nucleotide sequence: TGTGCCAGTAGTATTTACGGGACAGGGAACAATGAGCAGTTCTTC.

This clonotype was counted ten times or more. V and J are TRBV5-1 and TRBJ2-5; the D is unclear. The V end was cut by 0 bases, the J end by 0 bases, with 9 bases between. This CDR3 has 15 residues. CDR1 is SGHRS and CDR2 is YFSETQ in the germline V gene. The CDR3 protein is CASSLAIGHQETQYF. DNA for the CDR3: TGCGCCAGCAGCTTGGCCATTGGCCACCAAGAGACCCAGTACTTC.

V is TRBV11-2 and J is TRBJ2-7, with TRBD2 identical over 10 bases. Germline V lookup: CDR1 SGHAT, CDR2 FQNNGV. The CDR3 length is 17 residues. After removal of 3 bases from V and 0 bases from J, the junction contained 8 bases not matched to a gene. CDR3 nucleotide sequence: TGTGCCAGCAGCTTTGTAGCGGGAGGATTCAGCTCCTACGAGCAGTACTTC. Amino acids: CASSFVAGGFSSYEQYF.

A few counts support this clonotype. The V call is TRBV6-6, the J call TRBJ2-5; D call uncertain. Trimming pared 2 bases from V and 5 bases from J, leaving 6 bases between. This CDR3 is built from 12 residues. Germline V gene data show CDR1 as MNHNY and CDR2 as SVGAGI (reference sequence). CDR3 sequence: CASSYGAETQYF. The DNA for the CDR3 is TGTGCCAGCAGTTACGGTGCGGAGACCCAGTACTTC.

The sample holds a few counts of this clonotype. CDR3 in DNA: TGTGCCACCAGTCAACCCTTCCAAGGGACTAGCGGGAGAGATGAGCAGTTCTTC. Translated: CATSQPFQGTSGRDEQFF. This chain joins TRBV24-1 and TRBJ2-1, with 14 bases matching TRBD2. CDR1 KGHDR and CDR2 SFDVKD come from the germline V gene. The V segment lost 6 bases and the J segment 8 bases; nucleotides outside the gene matches: 14. The CDR3 sequence is 18 residues long.

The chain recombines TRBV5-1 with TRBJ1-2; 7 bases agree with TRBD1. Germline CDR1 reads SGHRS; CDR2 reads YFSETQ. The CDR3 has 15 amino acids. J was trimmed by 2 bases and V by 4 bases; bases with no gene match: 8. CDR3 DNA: TGCGCCAGCAGCCACGGGACAGTCGAAAACTATGGCTACACCTTC. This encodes CASSHGTVENYGYTF.

CDR3 protein: CASSSSGRDETQYF. DNA for the CDR3: TGTGCCAGCAGCTCTAGCGGGAGGGATGAGACCCAGTACTTC. The V gene is TRBV7-8, the J gene TRBJ2-5, with 12 positions matching TRBD2. The V gene end was trimmed by 4 bases and the J gene end by 5 bases; junction bases not matched to a gene: 2. The length of the CDR3 is 14 residues. Germline V gene data show CDR1 as SGHVS and CDR2 as FQNEAQ.

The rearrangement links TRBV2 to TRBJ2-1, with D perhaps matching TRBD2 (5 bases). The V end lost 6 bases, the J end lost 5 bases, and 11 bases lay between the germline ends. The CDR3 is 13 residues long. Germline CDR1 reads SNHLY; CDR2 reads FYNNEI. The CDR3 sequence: CASRDFRNNEQFF. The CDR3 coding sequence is TGTGCCAGCAGGGACTTCCGGAACAATGAGCAGTTCTTC.

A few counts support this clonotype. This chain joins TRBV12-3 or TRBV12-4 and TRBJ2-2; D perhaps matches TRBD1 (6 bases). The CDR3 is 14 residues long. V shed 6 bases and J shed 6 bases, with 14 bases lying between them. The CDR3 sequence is CASRLQGSAGELFF. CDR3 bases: TGTGCCAGCAGATTACAGGGATCGGCCGGGGAGCTGTTTTTT.

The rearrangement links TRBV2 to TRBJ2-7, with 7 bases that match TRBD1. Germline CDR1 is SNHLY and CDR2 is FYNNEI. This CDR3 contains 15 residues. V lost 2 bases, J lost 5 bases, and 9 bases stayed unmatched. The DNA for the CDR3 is TGTGCCAGCAGTGAACAGTCAGGGGGTTTCAACGAGCAGTACTTC. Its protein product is CASSEQSGGFNEQYF.

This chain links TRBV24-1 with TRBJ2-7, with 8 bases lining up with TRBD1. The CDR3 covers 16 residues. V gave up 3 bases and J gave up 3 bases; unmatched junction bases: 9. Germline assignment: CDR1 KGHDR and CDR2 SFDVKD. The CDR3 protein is CATSDRDPGQGYEQYF. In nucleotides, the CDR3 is TGTGCCACCAGTGATCGAGATCCAGGACAGGGCTACGAGCAGTACTTC.

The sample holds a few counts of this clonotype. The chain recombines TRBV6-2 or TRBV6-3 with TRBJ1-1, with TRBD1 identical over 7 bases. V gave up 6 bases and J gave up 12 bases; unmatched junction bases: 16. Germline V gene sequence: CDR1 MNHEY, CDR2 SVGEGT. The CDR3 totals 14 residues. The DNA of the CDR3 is TGTGCCAGCAGCCCCGCGGCCAGGCAGGGGGTACCTTTCTTT. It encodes CASSPAARQGVPFF.

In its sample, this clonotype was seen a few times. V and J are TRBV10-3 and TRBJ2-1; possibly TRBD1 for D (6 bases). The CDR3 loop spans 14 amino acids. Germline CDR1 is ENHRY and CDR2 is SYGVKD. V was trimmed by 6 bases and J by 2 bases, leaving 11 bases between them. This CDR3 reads CAIRSGDTYNEQFF. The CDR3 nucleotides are TGTGCCATCAGGTCAGGGGACACCTACAATGAGCAGTTCTTC.

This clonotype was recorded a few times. The CDR3 sequence: CASSLQWSGGTQPQHF. CDR3 coding DNA: TGTGCCAGCAGCTTACAATGGTCAGGGGGCACTCAGCCCCAGCATTTT. This chain uses TRBV7-9 with TRBJ1-5; 8 bases map to TRBD1. The V gene end was trimmed by 2 bases and the J gene end by 6 bases; junction bases not matched to a gene: 9. CDR1 and CDR2 (germline): SEHNR, FQNEAQ (reference sequence). This CDR3 has 16 residues.

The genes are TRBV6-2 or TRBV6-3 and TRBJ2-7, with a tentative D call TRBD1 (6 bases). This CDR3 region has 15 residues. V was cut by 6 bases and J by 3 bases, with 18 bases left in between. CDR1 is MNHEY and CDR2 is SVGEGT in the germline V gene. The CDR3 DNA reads TGTGCCAGCAGACAACAGGGATCCCTTCTCTACGAGCAGTACTTC. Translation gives CASRQQGSLLYEQYF.

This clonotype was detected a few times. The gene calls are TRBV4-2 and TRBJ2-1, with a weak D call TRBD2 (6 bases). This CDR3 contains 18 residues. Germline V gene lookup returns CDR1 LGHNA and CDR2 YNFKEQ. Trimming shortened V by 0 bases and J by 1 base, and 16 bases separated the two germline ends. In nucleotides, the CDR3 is TGTGCCAGCAGCCAAGAGGACGCGAGAGGGACTTCCTACAATGAGCAGTTCTTC. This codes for CASSQEDARGTSYNEQFF.

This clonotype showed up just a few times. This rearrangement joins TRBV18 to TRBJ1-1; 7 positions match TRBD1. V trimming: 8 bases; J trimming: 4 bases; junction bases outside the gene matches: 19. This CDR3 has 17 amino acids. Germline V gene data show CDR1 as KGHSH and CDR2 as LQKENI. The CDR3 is CASRKPDADRAGTEAFF. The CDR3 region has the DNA TGTGCCAGCCGAAAACCGGATGCAGACAGGGCAGGCACTGAAGCTTTCTTT.

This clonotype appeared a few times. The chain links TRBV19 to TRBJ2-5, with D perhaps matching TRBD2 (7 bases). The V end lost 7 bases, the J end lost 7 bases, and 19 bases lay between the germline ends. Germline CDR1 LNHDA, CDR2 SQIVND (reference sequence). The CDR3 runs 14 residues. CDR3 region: CASKEGGLGGTQYF. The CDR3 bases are TGTGCCAGTAAGGAGGGAGGACTAGGGGGGACCCAGTACTTC.

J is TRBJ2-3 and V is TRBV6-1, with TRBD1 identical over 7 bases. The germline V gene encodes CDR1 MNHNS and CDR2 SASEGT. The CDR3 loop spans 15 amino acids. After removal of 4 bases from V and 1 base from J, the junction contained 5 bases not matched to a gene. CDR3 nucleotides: TGTGCCAGCAGTGGGACAGGACCAGGCACAGATACGCAGTATTTT. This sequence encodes CASSGTGPGTDTQYF.

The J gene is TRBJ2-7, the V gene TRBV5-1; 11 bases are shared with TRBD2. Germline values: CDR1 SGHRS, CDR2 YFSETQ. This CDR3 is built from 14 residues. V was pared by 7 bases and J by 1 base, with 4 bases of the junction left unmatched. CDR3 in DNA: TGCGCCAGCCGCACTAGCGGGGGTTCCTACGAGCAGTACTTC. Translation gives CASRTSGGSYEQYF.

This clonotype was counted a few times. Written as DNA, the CDR3 is TGTGCCAGCAGCTCTACGCATACAGGGGCGAGCACCGGGGAGCTGTTTTTT. Encoded protein: CASSSTHTGASTGELFF. This chain links TRBV7-8 with TRBJ2-2, with 7 bases identical to TRBD1. Germline V lookup: CDR1 SGHVS, CDR2 FQNEAQ. The CDR3 has 17 amino acids. The J segment lost 4 bases and the V segment lost 4 bases, leaving 12 bases of the junction unmatched.

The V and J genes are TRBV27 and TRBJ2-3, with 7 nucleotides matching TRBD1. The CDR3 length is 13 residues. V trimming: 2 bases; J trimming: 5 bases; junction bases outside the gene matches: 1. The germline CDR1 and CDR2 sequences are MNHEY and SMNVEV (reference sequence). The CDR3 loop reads CASSLNRGDTQYF. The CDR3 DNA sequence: TGTGCCAGCAGTTTAAACAGGGGAGATACGCAGTATTTT.

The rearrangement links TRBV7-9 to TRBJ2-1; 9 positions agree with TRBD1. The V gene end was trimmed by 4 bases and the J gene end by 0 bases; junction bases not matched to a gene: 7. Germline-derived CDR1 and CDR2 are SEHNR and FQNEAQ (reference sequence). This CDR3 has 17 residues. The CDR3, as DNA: TGTGCCAGCAGCTCCCGGGGACAGGGCGGCTCCTACAATGAGCAGTTCTTC. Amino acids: CASSSRGQGGSYNEQFF. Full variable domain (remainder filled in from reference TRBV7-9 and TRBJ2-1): DTGVSQNPRHKITKRGQNVTFRCDPISEHNRLYWYRQTLGQGPEFLTYFQNEAQLEKSRLLSDRFSAERPKGSFSTLEIQRTEQGDSAMYLCASSSRGQGGSYNEQFFGPGTRLTVL.

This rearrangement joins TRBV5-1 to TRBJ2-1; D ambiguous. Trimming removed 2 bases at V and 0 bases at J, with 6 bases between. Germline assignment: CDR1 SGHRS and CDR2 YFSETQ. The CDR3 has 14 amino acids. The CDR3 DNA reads TGCGCCAGCAGCTTTGGGAACTCCTACAATGAGCAGTTCTTC. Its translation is CASSFGNSYNEQFF.

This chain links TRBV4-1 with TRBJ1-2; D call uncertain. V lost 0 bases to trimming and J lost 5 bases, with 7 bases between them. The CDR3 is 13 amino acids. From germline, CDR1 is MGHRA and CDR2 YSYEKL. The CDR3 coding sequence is TGCGCCAGCAGCCAAGAAGGAGGGTATGGCTACACCTTC. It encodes CASSQEGGYGYTF.